A selection of T cell receptor beta chains follows, all from one sample in a study of T cell responses to AZD1222 COVID-19 vaccine. Using immunoSEQ multiplex PCR, the repertoire was profiled, and TCRdb retains in-frame clones only, with some absent. The sample yields some 200,000 clones, 80% to 95% seen once. The sample consisted of peripheral blood, taken 28 days after the second AZD1222 dose. These receptors were obtained from an adult who received the AZD1222 COVID-19 vaccine. CDR3s include the opening cysteine and the closing phenylalanine or tryptophan. Fields, in order: V gene, D gene, J gene, clone size, CDR3 protein, CDR3 DNA. The D gene is left open where the match is weak. Clone size is stated in some rows and not others, as once, few, many or a class when expanded.

>TRBV4-1|TRBD1|TRBJ1-2|.
CASSARATGDYGYTF
TGCGCCAGCAGCGCCCGGGCTACAGGGGACTATGGCTACACCTTC
>TRBV5-1|TRBD1|TRBJ1-4|.
CASSGTGANEKLFF
TGCGCCAGCAGCGGGACAGGGGCAAATGAAAAACTGTTTTTT
>TRBV14|TRBD1|TRBJ2-7|.
CASSQHWGQGPRSFTYEQYF
TGTGCCAGCAGCCAGCATTGGGGACAGGGGCCCCGATCTTTTACCTACGAGCAGTACTTC
>TRBV5-8|.|TRBJ2-7|.
CASSEGAGRKYF
TGTGCCAGCAGCGAAGGGGCGGGACGTAAGTACTTC
>TRBV5-6|TRBD1|TRBJ1-2|.
CASSLNVGTGNYGYTF
TGTGCCAGCAGCTTGAATGTAGGGACAGGGAACTATGGCTACACCTTC
>TRBV7-9|TRBD1|TRBJ1-2|.
CASSRTGGDPDGYTF
TGTGCCAGCAGCCGGACAGGGGGCGATCCTGACGGCTACACCTTC
>TRBV5-5|.|TRBJ1-2|.
CASSEGWNYGYTF
TGTGCCAGCAGCGAGGGGTGGAACTATGGCTACACCTTC
>TRBV7-7|TRBD2|TRBJ2-3|.
CASSLGSGGPDTQYF
TGTGCCAGCAGCTTAGGTAGCGGGGGGCCAGATACGCAGTATTTT
>TRBV24-1|TRBD2|TRBJ2-1|.
CATSDWGLNLAGQANYNEQFF
TGTGCCACCAGTGATTGGGGGTTGAACCTAGCGGGGCAGGCGAATTACAATGAGCAGTTCTTC
>TRBV6-5|.|TRBJ1-2|.
CASSYSISGNYGYTF
TGTGCCAGCAGTTACTCGATATCTGGGAACTATGGCTACACCTTC
>TRBV10-3|TRBD1|TRBJ1-5|.
CAISESQGGQPQHF
TGTGCCATCAGTGAGTCCCAGGGGGGTCAGCCCCAGCATTTT
>TRBV6-5|.|TRBJ2-7|.
CASSYDRTWYEQYF
TGTGCCAGCAGTTACGACAGGACCTGGTACGAGCAGTACTTC
>TRBV5-1|.|TRBJ1-1|.
CASSFSWGLDTEAFF
TGCGCCAGCAGCTTTTCGTGGGGGCTTGACACTGAAGCTTTCTTT
>TRBV5-4|.|TRBJ2-1|.
CASSHAGLPDEQFF
TGTGCCAGCAGCCATGCGGGCCTCCCTGATGAGCAGTTCTTC
>TRBV7-9|TRBD1|TRBJ1-2|.
CASSLEDRAKYGYTF
TGTGCCAGCAGTTTAGAGGACAGGGCAAAATATGGCTACACCTTC
>TRBV11-2|.|TRBJ1-1|.
CASSLTVGGFF
TGTGCCAGCAGCCTAACGGTCGGCGGTTTCTTT
>TRBV6-2/TRBV6-3|TRBD2|TRBJ2-5|once
CASSLGTSGEFQYF
TGTGCCAGCAGCCTTGGGACTAGCGGGGAGTTCCAGTACTTC
>TRBV3-1/TRBV3-2|.|TRBJ2-6|.
CASSHTVSGANVLTF
TGTGCCAGCAGTCATACAGTCTCTGGGGCCAACGTCCTGACTTTC
>TRBV30|.|TRBJ1-2|.
CAWSIPPPRYGYTF
TGTGCCTGGAGTATCCCACCCCCGAGGTATGGCTACACCTTC
>TRBV9|.|TRBJ1-1|.
CASSVVGRNTEAFF
TGTGCCAGCAGCGTAGTCGGCCGGAACACTGAAGCTTTCTTT
>TRBV14|.|TRBJ2-1|once
CASSQGLANEQFF
TGTGCCAGCAGCCAAGGTCTAGCGAATGAGCAGTTCTTC
>TRBV4-3|TRBD2|TRBJ2-3|once
CASSQSSGGVADTQYF
TGCGCCAGCAGCCAGAGTAGCGGGGGTGTAGCAGATACGCAGTATTTT
>TRBV30|.|TRBJ1-2|.
CAWTSYYGYTF
TGTGCCTGGACGTCCTACTATGGCTACACCTTC
>TRBV5-6|.|TRBJ2-7|few
CASSLAVVYEQYF
TGTGCCAGCAGCTTGGCCGTTGTCTACGAGCAGTACTTC
>TRBV6-2/TRBV6-3|.|TRBJ1-4|.
CASSNRATNEKLFF
TGTGCCAGCAGCAACAGGGCAACTAATGAAAAACTGTTTTTT
>TRBV6-5|.|TRBJ1-2|.
CASSYGGRQRNGYTF
TGTGCCAGCAGTTACGGGGGGCGACAACGTAATGGCTACACCTTC
>TRBV6-5|TRBD2|TRBJ2-1|once
CASLWTSANEQFF
TGTGCCAGCCTTTGGACTAGCGCCAATGAGCAGTTCTTC
>TRBV7-2|.|TRBJ1-5|.
CASSLDSGYSNQPQHF
TGTGCCAGCAGCTTAGATTCGGGGTACAGCAATCAGCCCCAGCATTTT